The 22 T cell receptor beta chains below come from one sample, sequenced in a study of blood T cell repertoires in COVID-19. The data were produced by immunoSEQ multiplex PCR, yet TCRdb's version contains in-frame clones alone and is incomplete. The sample yields 150,000 to 200,000 clones, approximately 90% seen once. The sequencing sample was made of peripheral blood. The source of these receptors is a man aged 45-65 years with acute or convalescent COVID-19.

V usage is TRBV7-2 and J usage is TRBJ1-2; TRBD1 is a possible D gene (6 bases). Trimming pared 4 bases from V and 1 base from J, leaving 16 bases between. Germline lookup yields CDR1 SGHTA and CDR2 FQGNSA. This CDR3 has 16 amino acids. In DNA form, the CDR3 reads TGTGCCAGCAGCTCCTCCCTTACAGGGTTTAACTATGGCTACACCTTC. Encoded protein: CASSSSLTGFNYGYTF.

The V call is TRBV6-5, the J call TRBJ1-6, with 7 bases that match TRBD1. V shed 6 bases and J 10 bases; nucleotides not matched to a gene: 12. Germline V CDR1 and CDR2: MNHEY, SVGAGI. The CDR3 loop spans 15 amino acids. CDR3 nucleotides: TGTGCCAGCAGACCGAAGACAGGGACGGGATCACCCCTCCACTTT. Translation: CASRPKTGTGSPLHF.

The rearrangement links TRBV5-6 to TRBJ2-1; TRBD2 matches 11 bases. The V segment lost 0 bases and the J segment 8 bases; nucleotides outside the gene matches: 10. The CDR3 spans 17 residues. Germline assignment: CDR1 SGHDT and CDR2 YYEEEE. The CDR3 DNA reads TGTGCCAGCAGCTTGGCGCGTCTAGCGGGAGGATTGGATGAGCAGTTCTTC. Amino acids: CASSLARLAGGLDEQFF.

CDR3 DNA sequence: TGTGCCAGCAGTTTGGAGGGGTATAGCAATCAGCCCCAGCATTTT. It yields the protein CASSLEGYSNQPQHF. The chain joins TRBV27 to TRBJ1-5, with D possibly matching TRBD1 (5 bases). Germline CDR1 is MNHEY and CDR2 is SMNVEV (reference sequence). Trimming took 3 bases from V and 0 from J, leaving 9 bases between them. The length of the CDR3 is 15 residues.

The chain joins TRBV29-1 to TRBJ1-3; no definite D call. Trimming cost V 4 bases and J 1 base, with 8 bases left between them. The CDR3 has 13 residues. Germline V gene data show CDR1 as SQVTM and CDR2 as ANQGSEA. CDR3 nucleotides: TGCAGCGTTGCCGGCAGGTCTGGAAACACCATATATTTT. It codes for CSVAGRSGNTIYF.

The chain couples TRBV28 to TRBJ2-2; D might be TRBD1 (5 bases). V was pared by 4 bases and J by 5 bases, with 17 bases between. Germline V gene data show CDR1 as MDHEN and CDR2 as SYDVKM. The CDR3 has 16 residues. The CDR3 bases are TGTGCCAGCAGTTACGAGCGACTGGGGCGGACCGGGGAGCTGTTTTTT. This gives the protein CASSYERLGRTGELFF.

The chain couples TRBV6-5 to TRBJ2-3, with a possible D match to TRBD2 (6 bases). Germline values: CDR1 MNHEY, CDR2 SVGAGI. This CDR3 has 14 amino acids. With 6 bases removed from V and 2 bases from J, the gap between germline ends came to 12 bases. The CDR3 reads CASSNGLNTDTQYF. The CDR3 bases are TGTGCCAGCAGCAACGGACTAAACACAGATACGCAGTATTTT.

The chain links TRBV10-1 to TRBJ2-1, with D possibly TRBD2 on 6 matching bases. CDR1 WNHNN and CDR2 SYGVQD come from the germline V gene (reference sequence). The CDR3 contains 14 residues. V lost 4 bases and J 10 bases, leaving 17 bases between the germline ends. In DNA form, the CDR3 reads TGCGCCAGCAGTGTTGGGGGGACTCCGGGGGAGCAGTTCTTC. This encodes CASSVGGTPGEQFF.

The gene calls are TRBV5-1 and TRBJ1-1; D is unclear. CDR1 is SGHRS, CDR2 YFSETQ, per germline. This CDR3 is built from 15 residues. V was clipped by 1 base and J by 4 bases, with 14 bases between them. For the CDR3, the DNA is TGCGCCAGCAGCTTGACTACGCCGAGGGTCACTGAAGCTTTCTTT. Protein sequence: CASSLTTPRVTEAFF.

The V call is TRBV28, the J call TRBJ1-2; the match to TRBD1 covers 7 bases. The CDR3 length is 14 residues. V was clipped by 5 bases and J by 5 bases; unmatched bases: 8. Per germline, CDR1 MDHEN and CDR2 SYDVKM. CDR3 DNA: TGTGCCAGCAGTCCGATGACAGGGAGGTATGGCTACACCTTC. This gives the protein CASSPMTGRYGYTF.

The chain employs TRBV19 and TRBJ1-1; 7 nucleotides align to TRBD1. The V segment lost 8 bases and the J segment 1 base; nucleotides outside the gene matches: 4. Germline values: CDR1 LNHDA, CDR2 SQIVND (reference sequence). CDR3 size: 13 residues. CDR3 sequence reads: CASATGWNTEAFF. CDR3 in DNA: TGTGCCAGTGCGACAGGGTGGAACACTGAAGCTTTCTTT. Looking up the rest from reference TRBV19 and TRBJ1-1 gives the full variable domain: DGGITQSPKYLFRKEGQNVTLSCEQNLNHDAMYWYRQDPGQGLRLIYYSQIVNDFQKGDIAEGYSVSREKKESFPLTVTSAQKNPTAFYLCASATGWNTEAFFGQGTRLTVV.

This clone was detected once. J is TRBJ1-4 and V is TRBV27; 8 bases are shared with TRBD1. The CDR3 totals 13 residues. Germline CDR1 and CDR2: MNHEY and SMNVEV (reference sequence). V was clipped by 6 bases and J by 6 bases; unmatched bases: 3. The DNA for the CDR3 is TGTGCCAGCAGACAGGGGGTTGATGAAAAACTGTTTTTT. As protein: CASRQGVDEKLFF.

The rearrangement links TRBV15 to TRBJ1-1; D remains ambiguous. This CDR3 is built from 13 residues. The germline V gene encodes CDR1 LNHNV and CDR2 YYDKDF (reference sequence). V shed 0 bases and J shed 7 bases, with 9 bases lying between them. This chain's CDR3 is CATSRDPADEAFF. The CDR3 DNA reads TGTGCCACCAGCAGAGATCCTGCAGATGAAGCTTTCTTT.

J is TRBJ2-5 and V is TRBV6-2 or TRBV6-3; D is unresolved. Germline CDR1 is MNHEY and CDR2 is SVGEGT. The CDR3 extends over 14 amino acids. The V and J ends lost 2 bases and 3 bases respectively, with 10 bases between them. The CDR3 here is CASSYPDKKETQYF. The CDR3 DNA is TGTGCCAGCAGTTACCCCGACAAGAAAGAGACCCAGTACTTC.

This clone was counted between two and nine times. Other DNA sequences in this specimen translate into the identical CDR3. The chain links TRBV18 to TRBJ2-5, with TRBD1 matching over 9 bases. J was trimmed by 4 bases and V by 4 bases; bases with no gene match: 4. There are 14 residues in the CDR3. Germline assignment: CDR1 KGHSH and CDR2 LQKENI. This CDR3 is CASSLGQGGETQYF. CDR3 nucleotides: TGTGCCAGCTCACTGGGACAGGGAGGAGAGACCCAGTACTTC. The full variable domain, rest sourced from reference TRBV18 and TRBJ2-5, is NAGVMQNPRHLVRRRGQEARLRCSPMKGHSHVYWYRQLPEEGLKFMVYLQKENIIDESGMPKERFSAEFPKEGPSILRIQQVVRGDSAAYFCASSLGQGGETQYFGPGTRLLVL.

This sequence joins TRBV7-2 and TRBJ2-1, with TRBD2 identical over 13 bases. The CDR3 is 17 residues long. CDR1 is SGHTA, CDR2 FQGNSA, per germline. The junction had 7 bases not matched to a gene; V was cut back by 2 bases and J by 6 bases. The CDR3: CASSLIPTSGRANEQFF. The CDR3, as DNA: TGTGCCAGCAGCTTAATCCCCACTAGCGGGAGGGCCAATGAGCAGTTCTTC. Full variable domain (outside the CDR3, taken from reference TRBV7-2 and TRBJ2-1): GAGVSQSPSNKVTEKGKDVELRCDPISGHTALYWYRQSLGQGLEFLIYFQGNSAPDKSGLPSDRFSAERTGGSVSTLTIQRTQQEDSAVYLCASSLIPTSGRANEQFFGPGTRLTVL.

This clone has only one observation. The chain recombines TRBV19 with TRBJ1-5; D gene unclear. V shed 7 bases and J shed 5 bases, with 12 bases lying between them. The CDR3 spans 13 residues. The germline CDR1 and CDR2 sequences are LNHDA and SQIVND (reference sequence). CDR3 loop: CASTLGGYQPQHF. The CDR3 DNA sequence: TGTGCCAGTACCCTGGGAGGGTATCAGCCCCAGCATTTT. Together with reference TRBV19 and TRBJ1-5, the CDR3 gives the full variable domain: DGGITQSPKYLFRKEGQNVTLSCEQNLNHDAMYWYRQDPGQGLRLIYYSQIVNDFQKGDIAEGYSVSREKKESFPLTVTSAQKNPTAFYLCASTLGGYQPQHFGDGTRLSIL.

This sequence joins TRBV19 and TRBJ1-3; D uncertain. The CDR3 is 15 amino acids. V lost 3 bases to trimming and J lost 0 bases, with 9 bases between them. Looked up from germline, CDR1 is LNHDA and CDR2 is SQIVND (reference sequence). The CDR3 region is CASSILDYSGNTIYF. The CDR3, as DNA: TGTGCCAGTAGTATTTTAGACTACTCTGGAAACACCATATATTTT.

V gene TRBV18 combines with J gene TRBJ1-2; tentative D call: TRBD1 (5 bases). Trimming shortened V by 4 bases and J by 4 bases, and 19 bases separated the two germline ends. From germline, CDR1 is KGHSH and CDR2 LQKENI. CDR3 length equals 16 residues. The CDR3 is CASSLFDRGDGYGYTF. In DNA form, the CDR3 reads TGTGCCAGCTCACTATTTGACCGGGGGGACGGCTATGGCTACACCTTC.

The chain links TRBV6-5 to TRBJ2-7; TRBD2 aligns across 10 bases. CDR1 is MNHEY, CDR2 SVGAGI, per germline. This CDR3 comprises 15 residues. With V trimmed by 6 bases and J by 2 bases, 7 bases remained unmatched. This chain's CDR3 is CASSPGLAMTYEQYF. The CDR3 nucleotides read TGTGCCAGCAGCCCGGGACTAGCGATGACCTACGAGCAGTACTTC.

This sequence joins TRBV7-2 and TRBJ1-5; D not certain. The ends were cut back, 1 base at V and 2 bases at J, with 9 bases in the middle. Germline V gene lookup returns CDR1 SGHTA and CDR2 FQGNSA. This CDR3 has 15 amino acids. The CDR3 DNA is TGTGCCAGCAGCTTAGGACTCGGTGGCAATCAGCCCCAGCATTTT. Translating gives CASSLGLGGNQPQHF.

The rearrangement links TRBV9 to TRBJ2-3; tentative D call: TRBD2 (6 bases). This CDR3 comprises 12 residues. The V gene's germline CDR1 is SGDLS and CDR2 YYNGEE. Trimming removed 3 bases from V and 6 bases from J, with 8 bases in between. The CDR3 nucleotides are TGTGCCAGCAGCGGGACTATGGATACGCAGTATTTT. Its protein is CASSGTMDTQYF.